One and the same sample provided the 32 T cell receptor beta chains below, sequenced in a study of T cell clonotyping in hematopoietic cell transplantation. Data came from immunoSEQ multiplex PCR; TCRdb stores just in-frame clones and leaves some out. This sample carries 10,000 to 15,000 clones, 90% of them seen once, and the ten largest clones take about 1.3%. The sequenced sample was peripheral blood mononuclear cells. The receptors were sampled from a man aged 25 to 40 in good health. Some clones in this sample may be carry-over from other donors' samples.

The chain has TRBV5-5 and TRBJ2-1, with D perhaps matching TRBD2 (5 bases). The germline CDR1 and CDR2 sequences are SGHKS and YYEKEE (reference sequence). CDR3 length equals 14 residues. V was trimmed by 1 base and J by 3 bases, leaving 8 bases between them. The CDR3 sequence: CASSLRRDYNEQFF. DNA for the CDR3: TGTGCCAGCAGCTTGAGACGGGACTACAATGAGCAGTTCTTC.

This chain uses TRBV6-1 with TRBJ1-6; 11 nucleotides agree with TRBD1. The V segment lost 6 bases and the J segment 8 bases; nucleotides outside the gene matches: 6. The CDR3 spans 15 residues. Per the germline V gene, CDR1 is MNHNS and CDR2 is SASEGT. The CDR3 bases are TGTGCCAGCAGCCGAGGACAGGGGGCTTATTCACCCCTCCACTTT. Translated, it gives CASSRGQGAYSPLHF.

The chain carries TRBV19 and TRBJ2-1, with 12 bases fitting TRBD2. V lost 6 bases and J lost 4; bases outside the gene matches: 4. Germline V gives CDR1 LNHDA, CDR2 SQIVND (reference sequence). The CDR3 runs to 15 residues. The CDR3 DNA is TGTGCCAGTAGACTGACTAGCGGGGGTTACAATGAGCAGTTCTTC. Translated, it gives CASRLTSGGYNEQFF.

The chain links TRBV18 to TRBJ1-2; the D gene is possibly TRBD1 (5 bases). Trimming took off 8 bases at V and 8 bases at J, with 18 bases between the two ends. Germline-derived CDR1 and CDR2 are KGHSH and LQKENI. This CDR3 is 13 amino acids long. CDR3 DNA: TGTGCCAGCAAAGGACAAGCGGGATACGGCTACACCTTC. Residues: CASKGQAGYGYTF.

V and J are TRBV11-3 and TRBJ2-2; no clear D gene. From germline, CDR1 is SGHNT and CDR2 YENEEA. Trimming removed 5 bases at V and 2 bases at J, with 12 bases between. This CDR3 is built from 15 residues. For the CDR3, the DNA is TGTGCCAGCAGCACCCGGACGGACAACACCGGGGAGCTGTTTTTT. This gives the protein CASSTRTDNTGELFF.

The chain recombines TRBV6-5 with TRBJ1-2; TRBD1 might be the D (5 bases). The CDR3 extends over 13 amino acids. Germline lookup yields CDR1 MNHEY and CDR2 SVGAGI. The V end lost 5 bases, the J end lost 4 bases, and 11 bases lay between the germline ends. CDR3 sequence reads: CASSPDRVYGYTF. CDR3 nucleotide sequence: TGTGCCAGCAGTCCCGACAGAGTCTATGGCTACACCTTC.

The rearrangement joins TRBV25-1 to TRBJ1-2; 7 bases are shared with TRBD1. The CDR3 has 15 residues. The V gene's germline CDR1 is MGHDK and CDR2 SYGVNS. V lost 4 bases to trimming and J lost 3 bases; unmatched junction nucleotides: 8. The CDR3 here is CASSGIRGTDYGYTF. CDR3 bases: TGTGCCAGCAGTGGGATCCGGGGGACAGACTATGGCTACACCTTC.

The chain is built from TRBV27 and TRBJ1-1; TRBD1 aligns across 8 bases. The CDR3 consists of 12 residues. Trimming took 5 bases from V and 8 from J; bases not matched to a gene: 4. Germline values: CDR1 MNHEY, CDR2 SMNVEV (reference sequence). CDR3 amino acids: CASSPWTGEAFF. As DNA, the CDR3 is TGTGCCAGCAGTCCGTGGACAGGGGAAGCTTTCTTT.

The J gene is TRBJ1-5, the V gene TRBV9, with D possibly matching TRBD1 (5 bases). CDR3 length equals 14 residues. The V gene lost 0 bases and the J gene lost 6 bases, with 10 bases spanning the gap. CDR1 and CDR2 from the germline V gene are SGDLS and YYNGEE. This chain's CDR3 is CASSVGGGSQPQHF. The CDR3 DNA reads as TGTGCCAGCAGCGTAGGGGGGGGGAGTCAGCCCCAGCATTTT.

The chain combines TRBV2 with TRBJ1-2, with 7 bases identical to TRBD1. The V gene end was trimmed by 4 bases and the J gene end by 4 bases; junction bases not matched to a gene: 3. This CDR3 has 13 amino acids. The V gene's germline CDR1 is SNHLY and CDR2 FYNNEI. CDR3 nucleotide sequence: TGTGCCAGCAGTGCAGGACAGGCCTATGGCTACACCTTC. Translating gives CASSAGQAYGYTF.

The rearrangement uses TRBV7-2 and TRBJ2-7; maybe TRBD2 (6 bases). The CDR3 contains 16 residues. The V gene's germline CDR1 is SGHTA and CDR2 FQGNSA. The germline V and J ends were trimmed by 5 bases and 2 bases, with 19 bases remaining between them. CDR3 sequence: CASSRGGVLSPYEQYF. CDR3 sequence (DNA): TGTGCCAGCAGCCGAGGAGGGGTCTTATCCCCCTACGAGCAGTACTTC.

V gene TRBV6-4 combines with J gene TRBJ2-3; D is possibly TRBD2 (7 bases). The CDR3 is made up of 14 amino acids. Trimming pared 2 bases from V and 2 bases from J, leaving 8 bases between. The germline V gene encodes CDR1 MRHNA and CDR2 SNTAGT. In DNA form, the CDR3 reads TGTGCCAGCAGTGACGGGGGGGCCACAGATACGCAGTATTTT. Translation gives CASSDGGATDTQYF.

This clone was observed a few times. The rearrangement joins TRBV27 to TRBJ1-2; D gene ambiguous. The length of the CDR3 is 13 residues. Germline V CDR1 and CDR2: MNHEY, SMNVEV (reference sequence). The V end was cut by 3 bases, the J end by 4 bases, with 9 bases between. CDR3 bases: TGTGCCAGCAGTTTTACGGGTGGCTATGGCTACACCTTC. Its translation is CASSFTGGYGYTF.

The chain is built from TRBV20-1 and TRBJ2-1; D might be TRBD2 (6 bases). Germline V CDR1 and CDR2: DFQATT, SNEGSKA (reference sequence). The length of the CDR3 is 11 residues. The V end was cut by 3 bases, the J end by 11 bases, with 11 bases between. In nucleotides, the CDR3 is TGCAGTGCTAGTACGGGGACTCAGCAGTTCTTC. It specifies CSASTGTQQFF.

The chain is built from TRBV9 and TRBJ2-2; D might be TRBD1 (5 bases). The length of the CDR3 is 14 residues. Trimming stripped 4 bases from V and 7 bases from J, with 14 bases between. Germline V gene data show CDR1 as SGDLS and CDR2 as YYNGEE. The CDR3 nucleotides are TGTGCCAGCAGCATAGAAACAGGTGGCGGGGAGCTGTTTTTT. Translated, it gives CASSIETGGGELFF.

The V gene is TRBV7-8, the J gene TRBJ1-2; D gene uncertain. V gave up 5 bases and J gave up 2 bases, with 21 bases separating them. The CDR3 spans 17 residues. Germline assignment: CDR1 SGHVS and CDR2 FQNEAQ. The CDR3 coding sequence is TGTGCCAGCAGCGCCGTCGTAAGGCAATCAAGAAACTATGGCTACACCTTC. This gives the protein CASSAVVRQSRNYGYTF.

The V call is TRBV27, the J call TRBJ2-5; perhaps TRBD1 as D (5 bases). The length of the CDR3 is 14 residues. Germline V gives CDR1 MNHEY, CDR2 SMNVEV (reference sequence). V lost 3 bases and J 2 bases, leaving 10 bases between the germline ends. The CDR3 bases are TGTGCCAGCAGTTTGATGGGGCCTCAAGAGACCCAGTACTTC. It codes for CASSLMGPQETQYF.

This chain connects TRBV2 to TRBJ2-1; 10 bases are shared with TRBD2. After removal of 5 bases from V and 8 bases from J, the junction contained 15 bases not matched to a gene. This CDR3 spans 17 amino acids. Germline lookup yields CDR1 SNHLY and CDR2 FYNNEI. The CDR3 DNA reads TGTGCCAGCAGTCCCAATGGCTTAAAAAGCGGGGGGGATGAGCAGTTCTTC. Protein sequence: CASSPNGLKSGGDEQFF.

This chain uses TRBV5-4 with TRBJ1-1; TRBD1 is a possible D gene (5 bases). V dropped 4 bases and J dropped 1 base, with 17 bases sitting between them. Germline loops: CDR1 SGHNT, CDR2 YYREEE (reference sequence). CDR3 length: 16 residues. CDR3 DNA: TGTGCCAGCAGCGTTCCAGGGTGGAAGTCGAACACTGAAGCTTTCTTT. Protein sequence: CASSVPGWKSNTEAFF. The full variable domain, in which reference TRBV5-4 and TRBJ1-1 provide the parts outside the CDR3, is ETGVTQSPTHLIKTRGQQVTLRCSSQSGHNTVSWYQQALGQGPQFIFQYYREEENGRGNFPPRFSGLQFPNYSSELNVNALELDDSALYLCASSVPGWKSNTEAFFGQGTRLTVV.

The V gene is TRBV7-8, the J gene TRBJ1-1; D uncertain. The CDR3 spans 13 residues. Germline V gene sequence: CDR1 SGHVS, CDR2 FQNEAQ. V gave up 1 base and J gave up 2 bases, with 5 bases separating them. The CDR3 DNA reads as TGTGCCAGCAGCTTAGAATACAACACTGAAGCTTTCTTT. It translates to CASSLEYNTEAFF.

This clone was seen only once. The genes are TRBV30 and TRBJ1-4, with TRBD1 matching 8 bases. The CDR3 runs 14 residues. Germline V lookup: CDR1 GTSNPN, CDR2 SVGIG (reference sequence). The trim removed 5 bases at V and 7 bases at J, leaving 9 bases unmatched. DNA for the CDR3: TGTGCCTGGCGGTTCTCCGGGACAGGTGAAAAACTGTTTTTT. Its protein product is CAWRFSGTGEKLFF.

On this clone itself: One junction end does not reproduce the germline sequence, and a read error may be involved. The chain recombines TRBV10-3 with TRBJ2-7, with D unclear. Germline CDR1 reads ENHRY; CDR2 reads SYGVKD. The CDR3 loop spans 13 amino acids. The CDR3 spells CAINENPASEQYF. Written as DNA, the CDR3 is TGTGCCATCAATGAGAATCCAGCGAGCGAGCAGTACTTC.

The chain is built from TRBV2 and TRBJ2-5; 9 bases fit TRBD2. Unmatched junction bases numbered 6, after V lost 6 bases and J lost 4 bases. This CDR3 is built from 14 residues. Germline V gene lookup returns CDR1 SNHLY and CDR2 FYNNEI. CDR3 region: CASRVVAGAETQYF. The CDR3 region has the DNA TGTGCCAGCAGGGTGGTAGCGGGAGCAGAGACCCAGTACTTC. Supplemented by reference TRBV2 and TRBJ2-5, the full variable domain reads EPEVTQTPSHQVTQMGQEVILRCVPISNHLYFYWYRQILGQKVEFLVSFYNNEISEKSEIFDDQFSVERPDGSNFTLKIRSTKLEDSAMYFCASRVVAGAETQYFGPGTRLLVL.

The J gene is TRBJ2-7, the V gene TRBV11-3; D is perhaps TRBD1 or TRBD2 (5 bases each). Germline-derived CDR1 and CDR2 are SGHNT and YENEEA. The germline V and J ends were trimmed by 5 bases and 7 bases, with 12 bases remaining between them. The CDR3 spans 12 residues. The CDR3 here is CASSRGPGEQYF. CDR3 bases: TGTGCCAGCAGCAGGGGACCTGGGGAGCAGTACTTC. The full variable domain, rest sourced from reference TRBV11-3 and TRBJ2-7, is EAGVVQSPRYKIIEKKQPVAFWCNPISGHNTLYWYLQNLGQGPELLIRYENEEAVDDSQLPKDRFSAERLKGVDSTLKIQPAELGDSAVYLCASSRGPGEQYFGPGTRLTVT.

This chain links TRBV12-5 with TRBJ1-5, with D unclear. Germline V gene lookup returns CDR1 LGHNT and CDR2 FRNRAP. This CDR3 is built from 13 residues. Trimming left V 0 bases short and J 5 bases short, with 5 bases between. In DNA form, the CDR3 reads TGTGCTAGTGGTTTGGTCGGTTATCAGCCCCAGCATTTT. Protein sequence: CASGLVGYQPQHF.

This clone was counted a single time. The rearrangement links TRBV29-1 to TRBJ1-1; no definite D call. This CDR3 is 11 amino acids long. The V gene lost 4 bases and the J gene lost 9 bases, with 12 bases spanning the gap. Germline-derived CDR1 and CDR2 are SQVTM and ANQGSEA. The CDR3 DNA sequence: TGCAGCGTTGTTCCGGGCCTCCAAGCTTTCTTT. Translated, it gives CSVVPGLQAFF.

J is TRBJ2-1 and V is TRBV10-3; TRBD2 agrees at 9 bases. The trim removed 3 bases at V and 6 bases at J, leaving 9 bases unmatched. The germline CDR1 and CDR2 sequences are ENHRY and SYGVKD. This CDR3 is built from 16 residues. The CDR3 protein is CAISDPGRGGPNEQFF. The CDR3 region has the DNA TGTGCCATCAGTGATCCGGGGCGGGGGGGCCCCAATGAGCAGTTCTTC.

V is TRBV30 and J is TRBJ1-2, with 8 bases aligning to TRBD1. The V gene end was trimmed by 1 base and the J gene end by 0 bases; junction bases not matched to a gene: 19. CDR3 size: 20 residues. Germline V CDR1 and CDR2: GTSNPN, SVGIG (reference sequence). The CDR3 DNA follows: TGTGCCTGGAGTGGAACAACCCTGAGGACAGGGAAGGAGACTAACTATGGCTACACCTTC. Encoded protein: CAWSGTTLRTGKETNYGYTF. Full variable domain (remainder filled in from reference TRBV30 and TRBJ1-2): SQTIHQWPATLVQPVGSPLSLECTVEGTSNPNLYWYRQAAGRGLQLLFYSVGIGQISSEVPQNLSASRPQDRQFILSSKKLLLSDSGFYLCAWSGTTLRTGKETNYGYTFGSGTRLTVV.

The chain links TRBV29-1 to TRBJ2-6, with no clear D. V shed 1 base and J shed 4 bases, with 14 bases lying between them. The length of the CDR3 is 16 residues. Germline-derived CDR1 and CDR2 are SQVTM and ANQGSEA. This CDR3 is CSVEGPTRIGANVLTF. CDR3 in DNA: TGCAGCGTTGAAGGCCCCACCCGAATAGGGGCCAACGTCCTGACTTTC. The full variable domain, with the rest looked up from reference TRBV29-1 and TRBJ2-6, is SAVISQKPSRDICQRGTSLTIQCQVDSQVTMMFWYRQQPGQSLTLIATANQGSEATYESGFVIDKFPISRPNLTFSTLTVSNMSPEDSSIYLCSVEGPTRIGANVLTFGAGSRLTVL.

The V call is TRBV21-1, the J call TRBJ2-2. TRBV21-1 constitutes a pseudogene. The CDR3 sequence is 16 residues long. CDR3 region: CASSKQHREDTGELFF. In nucleotides, the CDR3 is TGTGCCAGCAGCAAACAGCACAGGGAGGACACCGGGGAGCTGTTTTTT.

The genes are TRBV25-1 and TRBJ1-1; D might be TRBD1 (5 bases). Germline values: CDR1 MGHDK, CDR2 SYGVNS. V lost 1 base and J lost 0, with 12 bases in between. The CDR3 runs to 16 residues. This chain's CDR3 is CASSELFMGLNTEAFF. In nucleotides, the CDR3 is TGTGCCAGCAGTGAATTGTTTATGGGGCTGAACACTGAAGCTTTCTTT.

This chain links TRBV5-1 with TRBJ2-7; D may be TRBD1 (6 bases). The V end lost 6 bases, the J end lost 2 bases, and 15 bases lay between the germline ends. Germline CDR1 is SGHRS and CDR2 is YFSETQ. This CDR3 contains 14 residues. The CDR3 spells CASKPRTEAYEQYF. The DNA of the CDR3 is TGCGCCAGCAAACCACGGACAGAGGCCTACGAGCAGTACTTC.